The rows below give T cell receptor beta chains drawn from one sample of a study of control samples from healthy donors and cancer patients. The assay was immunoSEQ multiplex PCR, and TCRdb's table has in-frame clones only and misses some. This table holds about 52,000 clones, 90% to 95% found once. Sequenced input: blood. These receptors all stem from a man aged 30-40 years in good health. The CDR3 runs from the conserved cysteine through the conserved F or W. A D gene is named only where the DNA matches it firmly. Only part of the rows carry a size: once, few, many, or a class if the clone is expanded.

TGTGCCAGCAGCTTAGATCGGTGGCTAGCGGGTACGAACACCGGGGAGCTGTTTTTT	CASSLDRWLAGTNTGELFF	.	TRBV11-3	TRBD2	TRBJ2-2
TGTGCCAGCAGTTTAGGGCCTAACTATGGCTACACCTTC	CASSLGPNYGYTF	.	TRBV27	.	TRBJ1-2
TGTGCCAGCAGAACTAGCGGGAACTTCTACGAGCAGTACTTC	CASRTSGNFYEQYF	.	TRBV28	TRBD2	TRBJ2-7
TGTGCCAGCAGCTTATGGATTTGGGCCCAGGCCCAGCATTTT	CASSLWIWAQAQHF	.	TRBV7-3	.	TRBJ1-5
TGTGCCAGCAGTCCCATAGCCCTTACAGATACGCAGTATTTT	CASSPIALTDTQYF	.	TRBV27	.	TRBJ2-3
TGTGCCAGCAGCTTAGTTTCTAGCGGTCAAGAGACCCAGTACTTC	CASSLVSSGQETQYF	.	TRBV7-8	TRBD2	TRBJ2-5
TGTGCCAGCAGCCAACGGGACAGCGACACCGGGGAGCTGTTTTTT	CASSQRDSDTGELFF	.	TRBV3-1/TRBV3-2	TRBD1	TRBJ2-2
TGTGCCAGCAGTTACGTCGGCGGGAACACTGAAGCTTTCTTT	CASSYVGGNTEAFF	.	TRBV6-6	.	TRBJ1-1
TGTGCCAGCAGTCTCGATTCGGGAGAGACCCAGTACTTC	CASSLDSGETQYF	.	TRBV27	.	TRBJ2-5
TGTGCCAGCAGTGAAAGTTGGGAAAAACTGTTTTTT	CASSESWEKLFF	.	TRBV6-1	.	TRBJ1-4
TGTGCCAGCAGTTACGGGGGCTCGGGCACTGAAGCTTTCTTT	CASSYGGSGTEAFF	.	TRBV6-5	.	TRBJ1-1
TGTGCCAGCAGCTCCTTAGCGGGAGCGGCGTACGAGCAGTACTTC	CASSSLAGAAYEQYF	.	TRBV7-9	TRBD2	TRBJ2-7
TGTGCCAGCAGTAGGGCCCCGAGGTCCGGGGCCAACGTCCTGACTTTC	CASSRAPRSGANVLTF	.	TRBV28	.	TRBJ2-6
TGTGCCAGCAGTTCTGGGCTATTTGGGCTATACACTGAAGCTTTCTTT	CASSSGLFGLYTEAFF	.	TRBV28	.	TRBJ1-1
TGTGCCAGCAGTGAAGGGGTGGAGGGGTCGAACACTGAAGCTTTCTTT	CASSEGVEGSNTEAFF	.	TRBV6-1	.	TRBJ1-1
TGTGCCAGCAGTTCTCAGTTAACCGGGGAGCTGTTTTTT	CASSSQLTGELFF	.	TRBV27	.	TRBJ2-2
TGTGCCAGCAAACGGAGTATATTCACTGAAGCTTTCTTT	CASKRSIFTEAFF	.	TRBV6-5	.	TRBJ1-1
TGTGCCAGCACGGGGATGGGGTACTACGAGCAGTACTTC	CASTGMGYYEQYF	.	TRBV6-5	.	TRBJ2-7
TGTGCCAGCAGCTTAGCGCCGGGCGGATATAACTATGGCTACACCTTC	CASSLAPGGYNYGYTF	.	TRBV7-2	.	TRBJ1-2
TGTGCCTGGAGCACGGGGGCTAACACTGAAGCTTTCTTT	CAWSTGANTEAFF	.	TRBV30	.	TRBJ1-1
TGCGCCAGCAGCCAAGAAAAGGGGCTCGGCAATCAGCCCCAGCATTTT	CASSQEKGLGNQPQHF	.	TRBV4-1	.	TRBJ1-5
TGCGCCAGCAGCTGGGAGAGAGGACAGGCGAACTCCTACAATGAGCAGTTCTTC	CASSWERGQANSYNEQFF	.	TRBV5-1	TRBD1	TRBJ2-1
TGTGCCAGCACCCGTCGAGGACAGTTGAATTCACCCCTCCACTTT	CASTRRGQLNSPLHF	.	TRBV5-8	.	TRBJ1-6
TGTGCCACCAGTCCAGGGAGTGATTCCGGGGAGCTGTTTTTT	CATSPGSDSGELFF	once	TRBV24-1	.	TRBJ2-2
TGTGCCAGTAGATCGGGGAATCAGCCCCAGCATTTT	CASRSGNQPQHF	once	TRBV19	.	TRBJ1-5
TGCAGCGCTTGGGACAGGGGTAAGACTGAAGCTTTCTTT	CSAWDRGKTEAFF	.	TRBV29-1	TRBD1	TRBJ1-1